Listed here are 27 T cell receptor beta chains from one sample, sequenced in a study of blood T cells in healthy people across ages. A J-beta primer mix and a sample-barcoded 5' primer were used in a second PCR of roughly 6 to 12 cycles. TCRdb called the 5' RACE reads again in MiXCR, with one record for every CDR3 protein. This sample carries about 900,000 distinct CDR3 sequences, approximately 67% of them seen once, and the ten largest clones take around a quarter. Sequencing input: blood. Receptor source: a man younger than 40 in good health.

The chain has TRBV30 and TRBJ2-3, with 8 positions matching TRBD1. CDR3 length equals 13 residues. Germline CDR1 GTSNPN, CDR2 SVGIG (reference sequence). The ends lost 3 bases at V and 5 bases at J; junction bases unmatched: 4. CDR3 DNA sequence: TGTGCCTGGAGGGACAGGGCATTAGATACGCAGTATTTT. Translated: CAWRDRALDTQYF. Full variable domain (outside the CDR3, taken from reference TRBV30 and TRBJ2-3): SQTIHQWPATLVQPVGSPLSLECTVEGTSNPNLYWYRQAAGRGLQLLFYSVGIGQISSEVPQNLSASRPQDRQFILSSKKLLLSDSGFYLCAWRDRALDTQYFGPGTRLTVL.

The chain employs TRBV12-3 or TRBV12-4 and TRBJ2-2; TRBD2 matches at 9 bases. Trimming removed 6 bases from V and 5 bases from J; junction bases left unmatched: 4. The CDR3 sequence is 14 residues long. The CDR3 is CASSRSGGTGELFF. DNA for the CDR3: TGTGCCAGCAGCCGTAGCGGGGGTACCGGGGAGCTGTTTTTT.

The chain joins TRBV28 to TRBJ2-3; 8 bases map to TRBD1. The germline gives CDR1 MDHEN, CDR2 SYDVKM. The CDR3 consists of 15 residues. The V segment lost 4 bases and the J segment 9 bases; nucleotides outside the gene matches: 12. The CDR3 reads CASSSTGQGSRTQYF. In DNA form, the CDR3 reads TGTGCCAGCAGTTCCACCGGACAGGGTAGTAGAACGCAGTATTTT. Combining the CDR3 with reference TRBV28 and TRBJ2-3 gives the whole variable domain DVKVTQSSRYLVKRTGEKVFLECVQDMDHENMFWYRQDPGLGLRLIYFSYDVKMKEKGDIPEGYSVSREKKERFSLILESASTNQTSMYLCASSSTGQGSRTQYFGPGTRLTVL.

This clonotype was detected a few times. The J gene is TRBJ1-1, the V gene TRBV29-1; weak D call: TRBD1 (5 bases). V lost 4 bases, J lost 4 bases, and 16 bases lay in between. Germline V lookup: CDR1 SQVTM, CDR2 ANQGSEA. This CDR3 spans 14 amino acids. CDR3 sequence (DNA): TGCAGCGTTGTTGTCAGTGGGGGTGTCACTGAAGCTTTCTTT. This codes for CSVVVSGGVTEAFF.

This sequence joins TRBV2 and TRBJ2-4; D not resolved. Gene TRBJ2-5 matches the end of the DNA better, so the J call may be wrong. Germline assignment: CDR1 SNHLY and CDR2 FYNNEI. The CDR3 is 12 residues long. CDR3 residues: CASNYNEETQYF. The CDR3 DNA sequence: TGTGCCAGCAATTACAACGAGGAGACCCAGTACTTC.

This clonotype appeared a single time. The chain employs TRBV29-1 and TRBJ1-1; D unclear. CDR1 is SQVTM, CDR2 ANQGSEA, per germline. The CDR3 consists of 12 residues. V lost 7 bases and J 1 base, leaving 10 bases between the germline ends. CDR3 sequence (DNA): TGCAGCGGGGGAGGTACGAACACTGAAGCTTTCTTT. This sequence encodes CSGGGTNTEAFF.

In its sample, this clonotype was seen a few times. This chain connects TRBV27 to TRBJ2-5; D tentatively reads TRBD1 or TRBD2 (5 bases each). CDR3 length equals 15 residues. The germline CDR1 and CDR2 sequences are MNHEY and SMNVEV (reference sequence). Trimming pared 3 bases from V and 1 base from J, leaving 12 bases between. DNA for the CDR3: TGTGCCAGCAGTTTCTCGCCGGGACCCCAAGAGACCCAGTACTTC. Translated, it gives CASSFSPGPQETQYF.

The gene calls are TRBV6-6 and TRBJ1-4, with a weak D call TRBD1 (5 bases). The CDR3 consists of 16 residues. Germline V CDR1 and CDR2: MNHNY, SVGAGI (reference sequence). Trimming took off 4 bases at V and 8 bases at J, with 20 bases between the two ends. The CDR3 here is CASSWGGTATWEKLFF. Written as DNA, the CDR3 is TGTGCCAGCAGTTGGGGGGGGACCGCCACTTGGGAAAAACTGTTTTTT.

V and J are TRBV12-3 or TRBV12-4 and TRBJ2-6, with D maybe TRBD2 (6 bases). The CDR3 loop spans 19 amino acids. Trimming cost V 6 bases and J 4 bases, with 25 bases left between them. For the CDR3, the DNA is TGTGCCAGCAGCCCAGACGGGAAAGTCCTCGGAGGGGGGGCCAACGTCCTGACTTTC. Encoded protein: CASSPDGKVLGGGANVLTF.

This chain joins TRBV12-3 or TRBV12-4 and TRBJ1-5; perhaps TRBD1 as D (5 bases). Trimming removed 3 bases from V and 3 bases from J, with 15 bases in between. The CDR3 runs to 16 residues. CDR3: CASSFSQGGYNQPQHF. The CDR3 DNA sequence: TGTGCCAGCAGTTTTTCGCAGGGTGGGTACAATCAGCCCCAGCATTTT.

This clonotype was seen a handful of times. The chain has TRBV2 and TRBJ1-1, with 7 nucleotides matching TRBD1. The trim removed 6 bases at V and 0 bases at J, leaving 7 bases unmatched. Germline V gene lookup returns CDR1 SNHLY and CDR2 FYNNEI. This CDR3 is 15 amino acids long. CDR3 in DNA: TGTGCCAGCAGCGGGGACAGCCGAATGAACACTGAAGCTTTCTTT. It encodes CASSGDSRMNTEAFF.

The CDR3 region has the DNA TGTGCCAGCAGCAGACTAGCGGGGTTGAGCTCTGGGGCCAACGTCCTGACTTTC. It codes for CASSRLAGLSSGANVLTF. The rearrangement links TRBV28 to TRBJ2-6, with 11 bases matching TRBD2. CDR1 and CDR2 from the germline V gene are MDHEN and SYDVKM. Trimming removed 6 bases from V and 0 bases from J; junction bases left unmatched: 7. This CDR3 region has 18 residues.

V is TRBV28 and J is TRBJ2-5; a weak D match, TRBD2 (6 bases). This CDR3 is 14 amino acids long. Trimming removed 4 bases at V and 5 bases at J, with 14 bases between. CDR1 and CDR2 from the germline V gene are MDHEN and SYDVKM. The CDR3 sequence: CASSYRLVGETQYF. CDR3 nucleotide sequence: TGTGCCAGCAGTTATAGACTAGTGGGGGAGACCCAGTACTTC.

This clonotype was seen a few times. The rearrangement uses TRBV2 and TRBJ2-7; 7 bases are shared with TRBD1. Trimming at V came to 5 bases and at J to 3 bases, leaving 4 bases not matched to a gene. The CDR3 has 13 residues. CDR1 and CDR2 (germline): SNHLY, FYNNEI. The CDR3 bases are TGTGCCAGCAGTTGGGACAGCCTCTACGAGCAGTACTTC. Protein product: CASSWDSLYEQYF.

The chain couples TRBV24-1 to TRBJ2-5; 7 nucleotides line up with TRBD2. CDR1 KGHDR and CDR2 SFDVKD come from the germline V gene. The CDR3 extends over 13 amino acids. V lost 7 bases, J lost 11 bases, and 12 bases stayed unmatched. The CDR3 protein is CATSGAGLGGQYF. The CDR3 coding sequence is TGTGCCACCAGCGGAGCGGGGCTAGGCGGGCAGTACTTC.

Worth noting for this clonotype: The missing conserved phenylalanine or tryptophan at the end of this CDR3 makes a read error likely. The DNA is left out, because the CDR3 cannot be placed on it with certainty; the CDR3 is given as TCRdb lists it. The CDR3 spells CASSQGYDRPDGYTFGS. V gene TRBV14 combines with J gene TRBJ2-5; whether TRBD1, the table's D call, matches the DNA was not checked. CDR1 SGHDN and CDR2 FVKESK come from the germline V gene. The CDR3 region is 17 residues in length, termini included.

The gene calls are TRBV12-3 or TRBV12-4 and TRBJ2-1, with TRBD2 matching 8 bases. The V segment lost 3 bases and the J segment 7 bases; nucleotides outside the gene matches: 5. This CDR3 comprises 14 residues. For the CDR3, the DNA is TGTGCCAGCAGTTTCGGGACTAGTAAGAATGAGCAGTTCTTC. Its protein product is CASSFGTSKNEQFF.

The chain combines TRBV20-1 with TRBJ1-5, with D tentatively TRBD1 (5 bases). This CDR3 is built from 13 residues. The germline gives CDR1 DFQATT, CDR2 SNEGSKA (reference sequence). V was shortened by 6 bases and J by 5 bases, with 14 bases between the two germline ends. CDR3 in DNA: TGCAGTGCCAGCCGGGACCCAGATCAGCCCCAGCATTTT. Translated, it gives CSASRDPDQPQHF.

This chain joins TRBV29-1 and TRBJ2-5, with D possibly matching TRBD2 (6 bases). In germline, CDR1 is SQVTM, CDR2 ANQGSEA. Trimming shortened V by 6 bases and J by 0 bases, and 8 bases separated the two germline ends. The CDR3 consists of 12 residues. The CDR3 reads CSVAGYQETQYF. The CDR3 nucleotides are TGCAGCGTCGCGGGGTACCAAGAGACCCAGTACTTC.

The V gene is TRBV4-2, the J gene TRBJ2-3; TRBD2 aligns across 13 bases. This CDR3 is built from 19 residues. The V segment lost 2 bases and the J segment 1 base; nucleotides outside the gene matches: 9. Germline V gene lookup returns CDR1 LGHNA and CDR2 YNFKEQ. In DNA, the CDR3 is TGTGCCAGCAGCCAAACGACTAGCGGGGGGTACACGGGCACAGATACGCAGTATTTT. It translates to CASSQTTSGGYTGTDTQYF.

This clonotype was seen a single time. V usage is TRBV20-1 and J usage is TRBJ1-1; D not certain. This CDR3 spans 12 amino acids. Trimming removed 0 bases from V and 5 bases from J, with 7 bases in between. Germline loops: CDR1 DFQATT, CDR2 SNEGSKA (reference sequence). The CDR3 sequence: CSARDLWTEAFF. In nucleotides, the CDR3 is TGCAGTGCTAGAGATCTCTGGACTGAAGCTTTCTTT.

This chain joins TRBV29-1 and TRBJ2-7, with D possibly matching TRBD1 (5 bases). Trimming removed 6 bases from V and 0 bases from J, with 18 bases in between. Germline V gene data show CDR1 as SQVTM and CDR2 as ANQGSEA. CDR3 size: 15 residues. The CDR3: CSVIPFRGSSYEQYF. DNA for the CDR3: TGCAGCGTCATTCCTTTTAGGGGAAGCTCCTACGAGCAGTACTTC.

This chain connects TRBV4-3 to TRBJ2-4; tentatively, D is TRBD1 or TRBD2 (5 bases each). TRBJ2-7 explains the end of the DNA better; the J call may be wrong. The CDR3 is 17 residues long. Germline V lookup: CDR1 LGHNA, CDR2 YSLEER. The CDR3 spells CASSQEPGGRAAYEQYF. The CDR3 DNA sequence: TGCGCCAGCAGCCAAGAGCCTGGGGGAAGGGCAGCGTACGAGCAGTACTTC.

The chain employs TRBV30 and TRBJ1-2; 8 nucleotides match TRBD1. V gave up 2 bases and J gave up 8 bases; unmatched junction bases: 16. This CDR3 has 16 residues. Per the germline V gene, CDR1 is GTSNPN and CDR2 is SVGIG (reference sequence). In DNA form, the CDR3 reads TGTGCCTGGAGTCCACCGGACAGGGACGGTCTGCGAGGCTACACCTTC. Its translation is CAWSPPDRDGLRGYTF.

About this clonotype itself: One end of the junction fails to match germline, which may point to a read error. This chain connects TRBV29-1 to TRBJ2-5; D uncertain. This CDR3 comprises 13 residues. Germline V lookup: CDR1 SQVTM, CDR2 ANQGSEA. Here the CDR3 reads CSVAPPLQGTQYF. The CDR3 DNA reads as TGCAGCGTTGCGCCTCCGCTTCAAGGGACCCAGTACTTC. Together with reference TRBV29-1 and TRBJ2-5, the CDR3 gives the full variable domain: SAVISQKPSRDICQRGTSLTIQCQVDSQVTMMFWYRQQPGQSLTLIATANQGSEATYESGFVIDKFPISRPNLTFSTLTVSNMSPEDSSIYLCSVAPPLQGTQYFGPGTRLLVL.

This chain joins TRBV12-3 or TRBV12-4 and TRBJ2-7; D is possibly TRBD1 or TRBD2 (5 bases each). The CDR3 is made up of 12 amino acids. The V end lost 2 bases, the J end lost 9 bases, and 11 bases lay between the germline ends. This CDR3 reads CASSLRGDGQYF. The CDR3 DNA reads as TGTGCCAGCAGTTTAAGAGGGGACGGGCAGTACTTC.

The rearrangement uses TRBV21-1 and TRBJ1-1. The J call may be incorrect, as the DNA end agrees better with TRBJ1-6. TRBV21-1 constitutes a pseudogene. This CDR3 region has 16 residues. The CDR3 bases are TGTGCCAGCAGTAGCCGGCGAGGTCTGGAAGGATCACCCCTCCACTTT. Its protein product is CASSSRRGLEGSPLHF.